Given below is one TCR beta chain in context. Its antigen is unidentified. This sample is part of a study of PD-L1 blockade in urothelial cancer. Whole-study context: Before enrollment, 0 to 3 chemotherapy regimens had been given to patients. Once treatment had started, blood was analyzed at 3 weeks (second dose) and again at 6 weeks. When blood samples were assessed, the median T cell count was 141,255.

Broader study findings: Tumor-associated clones in the blood of durable-benefit patients grew more at 3 weeks.

This table comes from immunoSEQ multiplex PCR, and its TCRdb copy is limited to in-frame clones, with some not included. The sample lists around 130,000 clones, about 88% seen once, with 2.5% to 4% in the top ten. The sample's time point: pretreatment peripheral blood. The CDR3 runs to 14 residues. Per the germline V gene, CDR1 is ENHRY and CDR2 is SYGVKD. The chain uses TRBV10-3 and TRBJ2-5, with TRBD1 matching over 9 bases. The DNA end lines up better with TRBJ2-7; the J call may be wrong. The sample consisted of PBMCs, taken around atezolizumab (anti-PD-L1) treatment. The sequence was obtained from a man over 45 with urothelial cancer. The CDR3 loop reads CAISPGQGYYEQYF. DNA of the CDR3: TGTGCCATCAGCCCGGGACAGGGTTACTACGAGCAGTACTTC.